One and the same sample provided the 32 T cell receptor beta chains below, sequenced in a study of blood T cell repertoires in COVID-19. Generated by immunoSEQ multiplex PCR, the TCRdb table keeps only in-frame clones and is missing some. The data contain approximately 250,000 clones, around 86% of them singletons. The sample taken for sequencing was peripheral blood. Receptor source: a man aged 18 to 29 with active or convalescent COVID-19.

This clone appeared once. The gene calls are TRBV4-1 and TRBJ1-5; tentatively, D is TRBD1 (6 bases). Germline V gene data show CDR1 as MGHRA and CDR2 as YSYEKL. V lost 4 bases and J 0 bases, leaving 13 bases between the germline ends. The CDR3 sequence is 16 residues long. In DNA, the CDR3 is TGCGCCAGCAGCCGGACAGACCAAAATAGCAATCAGCCCCAGCATTTT. It codes for CASSRTDQNSNQPQHF.

This clone was recorded once. V is TRBV7-6 and J is TRBJ2-7; D call uncertain. Germline-derived CDR1 and CDR2 are SGHVS and FNYEAQ. The CDR3 consists of 11 residues. Between the trimmed V and J ends, which lost 2 bases and 6 bases, there was a span of 5 bases. The CDR3 reads CASSLNREQYF. DNA for the CDR3: TGTGCCAGCAGCTTAAATCGCGAGCAGTACTTC.

V is TRBV5-1 and J is TRBJ1-2; D gene ambiguous. CDR3 length: 18 amino acids. Germline CDR1 reads SGHRS; CDR2 reads YFSETQ. Between the trimmed V and J ends, which lost 1 base and 0 bases, there was a span of 19 bases. The CDR3 loop is CASSLRGATRVSNYGYTF. CDR3 DNA sequence: TGCGCCAGCAGCTTGCGGGGAGCTACCCGAGTTTCTAACTATGGCTACACCTTC.

This chain links TRBV19 with TRBJ2-1; 8 bases are shared with TRBD1. Germline V gene sequence: CDR1 LNHDA, CDR2 SQIVND (reference sequence). The CDR3 is made up of 16 amino acids. Trimming took 10 bases from V and 3 from J; bases not matched to a gene: 14. In nucleotides, the CDR3 is TGTGCCACCCAAGACGGAGCAGGGGGCTTCTACAATGAGCAGTTCTTC. It yields the protein CATQDGAGGFYNEQFF.

The chain has TRBV9 and TRBJ1-6, with D hard to call. Between the trimmed V and J ends, which lost 4 bases and 10 bases, there was a span of 15 bases. Germline V gives CDR1 SGDLS, CDR2 YYNGEE. CDR3 length: 14 residues. CDR3 amino acids: CASSRNTGRSPLHF. The CDR3, as DNA: TGTGCCAGCAGCCGCAATACGGGTAGATCACCCCTCCACTTT.

This clone was counted a single time. The chain has TRBV19 and TRBJ1-2; D unclear. The V end was cut by 5 bases, the J end by 5 bases, with 15 bases between. Germline CDR1 is LNHDA and CDR2 is SQIVND (reference sequence). This CDR3 is 14 amino acids long. The chain's CDR3 is CASSEETTVYGYTF. In DNA form, the CDR3 reads TGTGCCAGTAGTGAGGAGACGACTGTATATGGCTACACCTTC.

The chain combines TRBV5-1 with TRBJ1-4; D unresolved. Trimming cost V 6 bases and J 7 bases, with 10 bases left between them. This CDR3 spans 12 amino acids. In germline, CDR1 is SGHRS, CDR2 YFSETQ. The CDR3 protein is CASMEEGEKLFF. In DNA form, the CDR3 reads TGCGCCAGCATGGAGGAAGGTGAAAAACTGTTTTTT.

This clone was counted a single time. The J gene is TRBJ2-2, the V gene TRBV2; TRBD1 is a possible D gene (6 bases). Trimming removed 3 bases from V and 7 bases from J, with 9 bases in between. This CDR3 has 13 amino acids. The germline CDR1 and CDR2 sequences are SNHLY and FYNNEI. This chain's CDR3 is CASSDQGHGELFF. For the CDR3, the DNA is TGTGCCAGCAGTGACCAGGGGCACGGGGAGCTGTTTTTT.

The rearrangement uses TRBV27 and TRBJ2-7; TRBD1 might be the D (6 bases). Germline lookup yields CDR1 MNHEY and CDR2 SMNVEV (reference sequence). This CDR3 region has 14 residues. Between the trimmed V and J ends, which lost 8 bases and 3 bases, there was a span of 17 bases. The CDR3 DNA follows: TGTGCCAGCGCCCAAGGGACAATCCACTACGAGCAGTACTTC. Translating it yields CASAQGTIHYEQYF.

V gene TRBV4-1 combines with J gene TRBJ1-4, with 7 bases identical to TRBD1. J gave up 8 bases and V 5 bases, and 14 bases lay outside the gene matches. Germline-derived CDR1 and CDR2 are MGHRA and YSYEKL. The CDR3 sequence is 16 residues long. The CDR3 region has the DNA TGCGCCAGCAGCTTCCCAGAGGACAGGCAGCGGGAAAAACTGTTTTTT. This codes for CASSFPEDRQREKLFF.

Only one count was recorded for this clone. The chain combines TRBV19 with TRBJ1-1; 9 nucleotides match TRBD1. The V gene's germline CDR1 is LNHDA and CDR2 SQIVND (reference sequence). This CDR3 has 17 residues. The junction had 11 bases not matched to a gene; V was cut back by 4 bases and J by 2 bases. CDR3 amino acids: CASSTPRTGVRNTEAFF. The CDR3 DNA reads as TGTGCCAGTAGTACCCCTAGGACAGGGGTCCGAAACACTGAAGCTTTCTTT.

The V and J genes are TRBV5-1 and TRBJ2-1; TRBD2 matches at 7 bases. Looked up from germline, CDR1 is SGHRS and CDR2 is YFSETQ. This CDR3 spans 15 amino acids. V dropped 1 base and J dropped 5; count of bases not matched to a gene: 6. The CDR3 protein is CASSLWEGPHNEQFF. The CDR3 nucleotides are TGCGCCAGCAGCTTGTGGGAGGGTCCCCACAATGAGCAGTTCTTC.

This clone has a handful of counts. V usage is TRBV2 and J usage is TRBJ1-5; perhaps TRBD1 as D (5 bases). Germline V lookup: CDR1 SNHLY, CDR2 FYNNEI. CDR3 length: 16 residues. V was cut by 5 bases and J by 1 base, with 15 bases left in between. The CDR3 protein is CASSLQGAGSNQPQHF. The DNA of the CDR3 is TGTGCCAGCAGTCTTCAAGGGGCCGGGAGCAATCAGCCCCAGCATTTT.

The rearrangement joins TRBV7-6 to TRBJ2-7, with 9 bases matching TRBD1. CDR1 and CDR2 (germline): SGHVS, FNYEAQ. The CDR3 is made up of 16 amino acids. V was pared by 5 bases and J by 5 bases, with 13 bases of the junction left unmatched. The CDR3 protein is CASSRRTGTGINEQYF. Here the CDR3 DNA reads TGTGCCAGCAGCCGCAGAACCGGGACAGGGATCAACGAGCAGTACTTC. Supplemented by reference TRBV7-6 and TRBJ2-7, the full variable domain reads GAGVSQSPRYKVTKRGQDVALRCDPISGHVSLYWYRQALGQGPEFLTYFNYEAQQDKSGLPNDRFSAERPEGSISTLTIQRTEQRDSAMYRCASSRRTGTGINEQYFGPGTRLTVT.

Concerning this clone itself: Other DNA sequences from this sample encode an identical CDR3 as well. The chain is built from TRBV24-1 and TRBJ1-2, with D unclear. The CDR3 runs to 12 residues. Between the trimmed V and J ends, which lost 4 bases and 4 bases, there was a span of 6 bases. Germline loops: CDR1 KGHDR, CDR2 SFDVKD. In DNA, the CDR3 is TGTGCCACCAGTGACGGAGGCTATGGCTACACCTTC. Its translation: CATSDGGYGYTF.

The chain combines TRBV2 with TRBJ2-1; TRBD2 matches at 11 bases. The CDR3 consists of 14 residues. Trimming at V came to 6 bases and at J to 5 bases, leaving 3 bases not matched to a gene. The germline V gene encodes CDR1 SNHLY and CDR2 FYNNEI. The CDR3 loop is CASRLGLADNEQFF. CDR3 nucleotides: TGTGCCAGCAGGCTGGGACTAGCGGACAATGAGCAGTTCTTC.

The rearrangement uses TRBV11-2 and TRBJ1-1; no firm D call. In germline, CDR1 is SGHAT, CDR2 FQNNGV. CDR3 length equals 13 residues. V lost 4 bases to trimming and J lost 3 bases, with 9 bases between them. The CDR3 sequence: CASSSGSYTEAFF. CDR3 coding DNA: TGTGCCAGCAGCTCCGGGAGCTACACTGAAGCTTTCTTT.

The genes are TRBV18 and TRBJ1-4; D not resolved. With 0 bases removed from V and 6 bases from J, the gap between germline ends came to 5 bases. The V gene's germline CDR1 is KGHSH and CDR2 LQKENI. CDR3 length: 13 residues. CDR3 loop: CASSPPEDEKLFF. The CDR3 nucleotides are TGTGCCAGCTCACCACCCGAGGATGAAAAACTGTTTTTT.

This chain joins TRBV11-1 and TRBJ1-6; possibly TRBD1 for D (5 bases). Germline CDR1 reads SGHAT; CDR2 reads FQDESV (reference sequence). V was pared by 6 bases and J by 7 bases, with 10 bases between. The CDR3 is made up of 13 amino acids. CDR3 region: CASRGQGNSPLHF. CDR3 nucleotides: TGTGCCAGCAGAGGGCAGGGCAATTCACCCCTCCACTTT.

The chain has TRBV5-1 and TRBJ2-3; perhaps TRBD2 as D (5 bases). The CDR3 loop spans 15 amino acids. Germline CDR1 and CDR2: SGHRS and YFSETQ. V dropped 4 bases and J dropped 0 bases, with 12 bases sitting between them. CDR3 residues: CASSGRATSTDTQYF. In nucleotides, the CDR3 is TGCGCCAGCAGCGGGCGGGCTACTAGCACAGATACGCAGTATTTT. The full variable domain, rest sourced from reference TRBV5-1 and TRBJ2-3, is KAGVTQTPRYLIKTRGQQVTLSCSPISGHRSVSWYQQTPGQGLQFLFEYFSETQRNKGNFPGRFSGRQFSNSRSEMNVSTLELGDSALYLCASSGRATSTDTQYFGPGTRLTVL.

The V gene is TRBV27, the J gene TRBJ2-1, with unresolved D. The germline gives CDR1 MNHEY, CDR2 SMNVEV (reference sequence). The CDR3 is made up of 11 amino acids. V gave up 3 bases and J gave up 7 bases, with 4 bases separating them. In DNA form, the CDR3 reads TGTGCCAGCAGTTTCGGTAATGAGCAGTTCTTC. Translation: CASSFGNEQFF.

This sequence joins TRBV30 and TRBJ1-6; D unresolved. Germline CDR1 GTSNPN, CDR2 SVGIG (reference sequence). The CDR3 has 12 residues. Deletions cut 3 bases from V and 10 bases from J, with 10 bases between. The CDR3 nucleotides are TGTGCCTGGAGCGAGGGAGGGTCACCCCTCCACTTT. Amino acid sequence: CAWSEGGSPLHF.

This clone was seen only a few times. The DNA of the CDR3 is TGTGCCAGCAGCCCCGTCCGGGGGAACACTGAAGCTTTCTTT. Residues: CASSPVRGNTEAFF. The chain combines TRBV7-9 with TRBJ1-1, with no clear D. CDR3 length: 14 amino acids. Trimming stripped 5 bases from V and 1 base from J, with 11 bases between. Germline V CDR1 and CDR2: SEHNR, FQNEAQ (reference sequence).

The gene calls are TRBV5-4 and TRBJ1-5; 7 bases are a match to TRBD1. The germline V gene encodes CDR1 SGHNT and CDR2 YYREEE (reference sequence). The V gene end was trimmed by 7 bases and the J gene end by 6 bases; junction bases not matched to a gene: 13. The CDR3 is 15 amino acids. The CDR3 loop is CASGILTGRSQPQHF. For the CDR3, the DNA is TGTGCCAGCGGAATCTTGACAGGGCGCAGTCAGCCCCAGCATTTT.

The V call is TRBV28, the J call TRBJ2-2, with D perhaps TRBD1 (6 bases). Trimming pared 4 bases from V and 0 bases from J, leaving 9 bases between. Per germline, CDR1 MDHEN and CDR2 SYDVKM. The CDR3 is 15 amino acids. The CDR3 protein is CASSSWDTNTGELFF. The DNA for the CDR3 is TGTGCCAGCAGTTCCTGGGACACGAACACCGGGGAGCTGTTTTTT.

This clone was seen a few times. This rearrangement joins TRBV19 to TRBJ2-2; tentative D call: TRBD1 (6 bases). Germline V gives CDR1 LNHDA, CDR2 SQIVND (reference sequence). V was clipped by 0 bases and J by 2 bases, with 10 bases between them. This CDR3 comprises 16 residues. The CDR3 nucleotides read TGTGCCAGTAGTATAGACCCGGGACACAACACCGGGGAGCTGTTTTTT. Translation gives CASSIDPGHNTGELFF.

DNA for the CDR3: TGTGCCAGCAGTTACAGTGACAAAAACCATGGCTACACCTTC. Translated, it gives CASSYSDKNHGYTF. The chain combines TRBV6-2 or TRBV6-3 with TRBJ1-2, with D uncertain. The CDR3 has 14 residues. Trimming left V 2 bases short and J 6 bases short, with 13 bases between. CDR1 and CDR2 (germline): MNHEY, SVGEGT.

This clone appeared once. V usage is TRBV28 and J usage is TRBJ1-6; 9 nucleotides match TRBD1. Germline V gene sequence: CDR1 MDHEN, CDR2 SYDVKM. The CDR3 covers 12 residues. The junction had 0 bases not matched to a gene; V was cut back by 6 bases and J by 9 bases. The chain's CDR3 is CASRDRGSPLHF. As DNA, the CDR3 is TGTGCCAGCAGGGACAGGGGTTCACCCCTCCACTTT.

This clone is a singleton in its sample. The V gene is TRBV6-1, the J gene TRBJ1-6; D remains unclear. This CDR3 is built from 16 residues. Per the germline V gene, CDR1 is MNHNS and CDR2 is SASEGT. The germline V and J ends were trimmed by 4 bases and 0 bases, with 10 bases remaining between them. For the CDR3, the DNA is TGTGCCAGCAGTGCAGACAAGAGCTCCTATAATTCACCCCTCCACTTT. Translating it yields CASSADKSSYNSPLHF.

The gene calls are TRBV27 and TRBJ1-6; 7 bases align to TRBD1. Germline CDR1 reads MNHEY; CDR2 reads SMNVEV (reference sequence). The V segment lost 0 bases and the J segment 8 bases; nucleotides outside the gene matches: 1. The length of the CDR3 is 14 residues. CDR3: CASSLSGGDSPLHF. For the CDR3, the DNA is TGTGCCAGCAGTTTATCAGGGGGCGATTCACCCCTCCACTTT.

This clone was detected a few times. The chain combines TRBV2 with TRBJ2-4; 13 nucleotides line up with TRBD2. This CDR3 contains 15 residues. Germline V gives CDR1 SNHLY, CDR2 FYNNEI. J gave up 6 bases and V 4 bases, and 3 bases lay outside the gene matches. The CDR3 nucleotides read TGTGCCAGCAGTGTGGGACTAGCGGGGCGAAACATTCAGTACTTC. It codes for CASSVGLAGRNIQYF.

The rearrangement links TRBV28 to TRBJ1-1; D might be TRBD1 (5 bases). Germline loops: CDR1 MDHEN, CDR2 SYDVKM. The germline V and J ends were trimmed by 3 bases and 5 bases, with 16 bases remaining between them. This CDR3 is 15 amino acids long. Here the CDR3 DNA reads TGTGCCAGCAGTTTTGATTTCGGGGGTAGGACTGAAGCTTTCTTT. Its translation: CASSFDFGGRTEAFF.